These 26 T cell receptor beta chains were sequenced from one sample in a study of cytomegalovirus exposure and HLA in healthy donors. The PCR used 60 Vbeta and 13 Jbeta primers. Assay: immunoSEQ multiplex PCR; the TCRdb copy retains only in-frame clones and omits some. The sample consists of roughly 99,000 clones, over 65% of them appearing once. The specimen was PBMCs. The source is a woman aged 40 to 55 in good health and CMV-seropositive.

This sequence joins TRBV6-1 and TRBJ1-1; D call uncertain. V was clipped by 5 bases and J by 4 bases, with 14 bases between them. Germline CDR1 reads MNHNS; CDR2 reads SASEGT. This CDR3 has 14 amino acids. The CDR3 reads CASSIPGRSTEAFF. DNA for the CDR3: TGTGCCAGCAGTATCCCGGGAAGGTCCACTGAAGCTTTCTTT.

Regarding this clone: This sample also contains other DNA sequences that code for the same CDR3. The chain couples TRBV5-1 to TRBJ2-3; tentative D call: TRBD1 (6 bases). V was pared by 3 bases and J by 3 bases, with 11 bases between. The V gene's germline CDR1 is SGHRS and CDR2 YFSETQ. This CDR3 contains 14 residues. The CDR3 reads CASSSGQSTDTQYF. Here the CDR3 DNA reads TGCGCCAGCAGCTCTGGACAGTCTACAGATACGCAGTATTTT.

The rearrangement links TRBV7-9 to TRBJ2-5, with 15 positions matching TRBD2. The trim removed 7 bases at V and 4 bases at J, leaving 7 bases unmatched. The CDR3 extends over 16 amino acids. CDR1 and CDR2 from the germline V gene are SEHNR and FQNEAQ (reference sequence). CDR3 in DNA: TGTGCCAGCATCAACGGACTAGCGGGGGGGGGAGAGACCCAGTACTTC. Its protein is CASINGLAGGGETQYF.

This rearrangement joins TRBV5-1 to TRBJ1-1; D is ambiguous. Germline loops: CDR1 SGHRS, CDR2 YFSETQ. Deletions cut 2 bases from V and 1 base from J, with 9 bases between. This CDR3 comprises 14 residues. DNA of the CDR3: TGCGCCAGCAGCTTCGAGATTAGGAACACTGAAGCTTTCTTT. Amino acid sequence: CASSFEIRNTEAFF.

This chain joins TRBV11-2 and TRBJ1-5, with D possibly TRBD1 on 5 matching bases. The CDR3 is made up of 13 amino acids. Trimming pared 0 bases from V and 7 bases from J, leaving 7 bases between. Germline-derived CDR1 and CDR2 are SGHAT and FQNNGV. The CDR3 DNA reads TGTGCCAGCAGCTTAGATGGGGGGCAGCCCCAGCATTTT. It codes for CASSLDGGQPQHF.

The rearrangement joins TRBV4-1 to TRBJ2-7; 7 positions agree with TRBD2. The germline gives CDR1 MGHRA, CDR2 YSYEKL. This CDR3 contains 14 residues. V trimming: 4 bases; J trimming: 6 bases; junction bases outside the gene matches: 9. The CDR3 DNA sequence: TGCGCCAGCAGCCGCGGGACTACCTCTTTCGAGCAGTACTTC. As protein: CASSRGTTSFEQYF.

CDR3 amino acids: CASSLLPLAGLHEQFF. The DNA of the CDR3 is TGTGCCAGCAGCTTACTCCCGCTAGCGGGGTTGCATGAGCAGTTCTTC. The rearrangement uses TRBV7-3 and TRBJ2-1; 9 bases align to TRBD2. V lost 2 bases to trimming and J lost 8 bases; unmatched junction nucleotides: 10. The germline V gene has CDR1 SGHTA and CDR2 FQGTGA. The CDR3 has 16 residues.

The CDR3: CASSPGHGPLEQYF. Written as DNA, the CDR3 is TGCGCCAGCAGCCCTGGACACGGACCCCTCGAGCAGTACTTC. V gene TRBV5-1 combines with J gene TRBJ2-7, with D possibly being TRBD1 (5 bases). The ends were cut back, 4 bases at V and 6 bases at J, with 17 bases in the middle. The CDR3 has 14 amino acids. Germline CDR1 and CDR2: SGHRS and YFSETQ.

V usage is TRBV30 and J usage is TRBJ1-6; 10 bases align to TRBD1. The CDR3 has 16 residues. Germline V gene sequence: CDR1 GTSNPN, CDR2 SVGIG (reference sequence). With V trimmed by 3 bases and J by 5 bases, 7 bases remained unmatched. The CDR3 coding sequence is TGTGCCTGGAGAGAGACAGGGGGCCGAAATAATTCACCCCTCCACTTT. Protein: CAWRETGGRNNSPLHF.

The V gene is TRBV2, the J gene TRBJ2-5; 16 nucleotides match TRBD2. In germline, CDR1 is SNHLY, CDR2 FYNNEI. This CDR3 is 16 amino acids long. V shed 6 bases, J shed 10 bases, and the junction held 11 bases outside the gene matches. For the CDR3, the DNA is TGTGCCAGCAGGATGACCGGGACTAGCGGGGGGGGCATCCAGTACTTC. As protein: CASRMTGTSGGGIQYF.

The rearrangement uses TRBV14 and TRBJ1-2; 7 nucleotides line up with TRBD1. The V gene end was trimmed by 0 bases and the J gene end by 7 bases; junction bases not matched to a gene: 2. Germline CDR1 SGHDN, CDR2 FVKESK. The CDR3 covers 13 residues. The CDR3 DNA reads as TGTGCCAGCAGCCAAGATAGGGGGCTTGGCTACACCTTC. Its protein product is CASSQDRGLGYTF.

The chain carries TRBV6-1 and TRBJ1-1, with 11 nucleotides matching TRBD1. The germline V gene encodes CDR1 MNHNS and CDR2 SASEGT. This CDR3 region has 15 residues. V shed 4 bases, J shed 2 bases, and the junction held 3 bases outside the gene matches. In DNA form, the CDR3 reads TGTGCCAGCAGTGTATGGACAGGGGGCAACACTGAAGCTTTCTTT. Its protein is CASSVWTGGNTEAFF.

The V call is TRBV6-5, the J call TRBJ1-1; D may be TRBD1 (5 bases). V shed 2 bases and J shed 3 bases, with 10 bases lying between them. This CDR3 contains 14 residues. The germline V gene encodes CDR1 MNHEY and CDR2 SVGAGI. This CDR3 is CASSYLAGDTEAFF. The CDR3 DNA reads TGTGCCAGCAGTTACCTGGCGGGGGACACTGAAGCTTTCTTT.

This clone is a singleton in its sample. This chain connects TRBV29-1 to TRBJ1-1, with D tentatively TRBD1 (6 bases). The CDR3 spans 13 residues. Trimming stripped 7 bases from V and 5 bases from J, with 17 bases between. CDR1 SQVTM and CDR2 ANQGSEA come from the germline V gene. The CDR3 loop reads CSAQGHSPTEAFF. CDR3 in DNA: TGCAGCGCCCAGGGGCACTCTCCAACTGAAGCTTTCTTT.

The chain uses TRBV20-1 and TRBJ2-2; D remains ambiguous. Trimming took off 6 bases at V and 7 bases at J, with 9 bases between the two ends. The CDR3 is made up of 11 amino acids. Germline assignment: CDR1 DFQATT and CDR2 SNEGSKA (reference sequence). The DNA for the CDR3 is TGCAGTGCACCTATTCACGGGGAGCTGTTTTTT. This encodes CSAPIHGELFF.

The rearrangement uses TRBV6-1 and TRBJ1-2; 8 bases line up with TRBD1. After removal of 2 bases from V and 5 bases from J, the junction contained 10 bases not matched to a gene. The germline gives CDR1 MNHNS, CDR2 SASEGT. This CDR3 is 16 amino acids long. CDR3 amino acids: CASSEMSAGGTYGYTF. In nucleotides, the CDR3 is TGTGCCAGCAGTGAAATGTCGGCAGGGGGCACGTATGGCTACACCTTC.

This clone has just a few counts. The DNA is left out, because the CDR3 cannot be placed on it with certainty; the CDR3 is given as TCRdb lists it. This chain uses TRBV6-6 with TRBJ1-1; the D call in the table, TRBD1, was not verified against the DNA. Germline lookup yields CDR1 MNHNY and CDR2 SVGAGI (reference sequence). From its first to its last residue, the CDR3 has 13 amino acids. The CDR3 loop is CASSYVGTGTTFF.

The rearrangement links TRBV6-1 to TRBJ1-2; D gene uncertain. V was pared by 10 bases and J by 9 bases, with 21 bases between. The CDR3 is 13 amino acids. Germline V gene sequence: CDR1 MNHNS, CDR2 SASEGT. As DNA, the CDR3 is TGTGCCATAGAGTCCAACAGCCCTTCGAGCTACACCTTC. It specifies CAIESNSPSSYTF.

The rearrangement joins TRBV7-9 to TRBJ1-3, with 8 bases lining up with TRBD1. The CDR3 runs 15 residues. The ends lost 4 bases at V and 7 bases at J; junction bases unmatched: 9. Germline V gene sequence: CDR1 SEHNR, CDR2 FQNEAQ (reference sequence). This CDR3 is CASSSFGTGANTIYF. The DNA for the CDR3 is TGTGCCAGCAGCTCCTTTGGGACAGGCGCCAACACCATATATTTT. The full variable domain, completed using reference TRBV7-9 and TRBJ1-3, is DTGVSQNPRHKITKRGQNVTFRCDPISEHNRLYWYRQTLGQGPEFLTYFQNEAQLEKSRLLSDRFSAERPKGSFSTLEIQRTEQGDSAMYLCASSSFGTGANTIYFGEGSWLTVV.

The chain combines TRBV19 with TRBJ2-7, with TRBD1 matching 7 bases. V dropped 7 bases and J dropped 2; count of bases not matched to a gene: 11. The CDR3 length is 15 residues. Germline CDR1 LNHDA, CDR2 SQIVND (reference sequence). The CDR3 DNA reads as TGTGCCAGTAAAACGTCCTGGACAGGTACCTACGAGCAGTACTTC. This gives the protein CASKTSWTGTYEQYF.

This sequence joins TRBV30 and TRBJ1-5; possible D gene TRBD1, 6 bases. The CDR3 extends over 16 amino acids. Looked up from germline, CDR1 is GTSNPN and CDR2 is SVGIG (reference sequence). The ends were cut back, 0 bases at V and 1 base at J, with 13 bases in the middle. The CDR3: CAWSVQGRGSNQPQHF. CDR3 bases: TGTGCCTGGAGTGTACAAGGCAGGGGAAGCAATCAGCCCCAGCATTTT.

V gene TRBV15 combines with J gene TRBJ1-4, with 10 bases lining up with TRBD1. V gave up 0 bases and J gave up 8 bases; unmatched junction bases: 9. The length of the CDR3 is 17 residues. CDR1 and CDR2 (germline): LNHNV, YYDKDF (reference sequence). CDR3 DNA sequence: TGTGCCACCAGCAGAGAGAATCCCGGGACAGGGGCCGAAAAACTGTTTTTT. Its protein is CATSRENPGTGAEKLFF.

The V call is TRBV7-3, the J call TRBJ1-2; no reliable D call. Germline V lookup: CDR1 SGHTA, CDR2 FQGTGA. V lost 2 bases to trimming and J lost 4 bases, with 14 bases between them. CDR3 length equals 15 residues. Here the CDR3 DNA reads TGTGCCAGCAGCTTATCCAGCTTGTCGGGCTATGGCTACACCTTC. Its translation is CASSLSSLSGYGYTF.

The CDR3 nucleotides read TGTGCCAGCAGTGAGGGGACAAGTAATGAAAAACTGTTTTTT. Encoded protein: CASSEGTSNEKLFF. The rearrangement links TRBV2 to TRBJ1-4; maybe TRBD1 (6 bases). This CDR3 is built from 14 residues. V lost 3 bases, J lost 4 bases, and 9 bases lay in between. CDR1 SNHLY and CDR2 FYNNEI come from the germline V gene.

The rearrangement uses TRBV5-1 and TRBJ1-6; TRBD1 matches 8 bases. The CDR3 has 15 amino acids. CDR1 SGHRS and CDR2 YFSETQ come from the germline V gene. J lost 7 bases, V lost 6 bases, and 9 bases had no gene match. As DNA, the CDR3 is TGCGCCAGCACCAGGACAGGGTCTGACAATTCACCCCTCCACTTT. Amino acids: CASTRTGSDNSPLHF.

The rearrangement links TRBV19 to TRBJ1-4, with D unclear. CDR3 size: 16 residues. V shed 5 bases and J shed 2 bases, with 15 bases lying between them. Germline V gives CDR1 LNHDA, CDR2 SQIVND (reference sequence). The chain's CDR3 is CASSFGRGVTNEKLFF. In DNA, the CDR3 is TGTGCCAGTAGTTTCGGACGGGGAGTTACTAATGAAAAACTGTTTTTT.